This is a list of T cell receptor beta chains from one sample in a study of cytomegalovirus exposure and HLA in healthy donors. TCRdb's copy holds only in-frame clones and misses some; the assay was immunoSEQ multiplex PCR. The sample yields 90,000 to 100,000 clones, about 76% seen once. What was sequenced was PBMCs. The receptors here all came from a woman in her forties in good health and CMV-seronegative. The CDR3 runs from the conserved cysteine through the conserved F or W.

v_gene | len | CDR3aa
TRBV19 | 13 | CASTDYSNQPQHF
TRBV9 | 15 | CASSVDQQGRNTIYF
TRBV6-1 | 14 | CASSPTGFNTEAFF
TRBV5-6 | 14 | CASSSLSAKNIQYF
TRBV7-9 | 15 | CASSPDRAGRTEAFF
TRBV6-1 | 13 | CASRETGNTEAFF
TRBV6-1 | 14 | CASTEHGDVYEQYF
TRBV6-5 | 14 | CASRGTGYTGELFF
TRBV2 | 15 | CASRGAGGPQETQYF
TRBV2 | 16 | CASSADRGRGNSPLHF
TRBV2 | 16 | CASSLTSWTTHNEQFF
TRBV19 | 15 | CASNLGGDDTGELFF
TRBV19 | 14 | CASSRAGLDYGYTF
TRBV5-1 | 15 | CASSSQGGMNTEAFF
TRBV7-8 | 17 | CASSPTPLSMSNQPQHF
TRBV21-1 | 15 | CASSAPRGQNYGYTF
TRBV6-5 | 14 | CASSYSKDRGLAFF
TRBV10-3 | 15 | CAIRGTSGGDNEQFF